Included here is one TCR beta chain sequence, with context. This record belongs to a study of OX40 agonist ivuxolimab in advanced cancers. Using immunoSEQ multiplex PCR, the repertoire was profiled, and TCRdb retains in-frame clones only, with some absent. The table shows over 40,000 clones, with more than 65% occurring only once. V was clipped by 5 bases and J by 6 bases; unmatched bases: 2. The V gene's germline CDR1 is SEHNR and CDR2 FQNEAQ (reference sequence). This CDR3 has 14 amino acids. The chain uses TRBV7-9 and TRBJ1-4; 11 bases match TRBD1. The clonotype comes from an adult with an advanced solid tumor such as melanoma, head and neck, liver or kidney cancer. The source material was CD4+ or CD8+ T cells sorted from blood, sampled in a trial of the OX40 agonist ivuxolimab. CDR3 DNA: TGTGCCAGCAGCCGGACAGGGGGCGATGAAAAACTGTTTTTT. Encoded protein: CASSRTGGDEKLFF.